Detailed here is one T cell receptor beta chain. Its target is unknown. These data are taken from a study of spatial heterogeneity in lung cancer. On the study more broadly: The cohort: over 65 early-stage, untreated non-small cell lung cancer patients.

The study's findings and limits: The study found ubiquitous expanded tumor TCRs in blood more at resection than follow-up.

TCRdb itself ran the 5' RACE reads through MiXCR, one entry per CDR3 protein. This sample has about 110,000 distinct CDR3 sequences; about 10% occur once, and the top ten carry roughly 24%. Time point described: blood at routine non-recurrence follow-up after resection. The germline V gene encodes CDR1 SGHTA and CDR2 FQGTGA. This CDR3 spans 12 amino acids. V trimming: 2 bases; J trimming: 14 bases; junction bases outside the gene matches: 2. Source: PBMCs, taken at follow-up. The TCR was taken from a female donor with early-stage non-small cell lung cancer. The V and J genes are TRBV7-3 and TRBJ2-2, with 10 bases lining up with TRBD1. CDR3 nucleotide sequence: TGTGCCAGCAGCTTAGGGACAGGGGCCCTGTTTTTT. As protein: CASSLGTGALFF.